This T cell receptor beta chain was sequenced during a study of blood T cells in healthy people across ages. Study conclusions and caveats: Total diversity from one million sequenced T cells was likely underestimated. Changes seen in expanded clonotypes were possibly confounded by donor CMV status left unknown. Researchers said unsorted PBMCs prevented a conclusive naive versus antigen-experienced comparison.

CDR1 is MNHNS and CDR2 is SASEGT in the germline V gene. The V and J ends lost 0 bases and 5 bases, in that order; junction bases with no gene match: 9. The CDR3 consists of 16 residues. A remark on this clonotype: Its antigen is not identified.

Then a second PCR, running about 6 to 12 cycles, was carried out with a sample-barcoded 5' primer and a J-beta primer mix. A single record per CDR3 protein comes from TCRdb applying MiXCR to the 5' RACE reads. This sample has roughly 860,000 distinct CDR3 sequences, with under 80% found just once. This receptor was identified in a man aged 25-40 years in good health. The V call is TRBV6-1, the J call TRBJ2-5; TRBD1 matches at 7 bases. The sequenced sample consisted of blood. CDR3 region: CASSEALTGMLETQYF. The DNA of the CDR3 is TGTGCCAGCAGTGAAGCTCTGACAGGGATGCTTGAGACCCAGTACTTC.